The next 2 T cell receptor beta chains were all read from a single sample in a study of blood T cell repertoires in COVID-19. Repertoires were generated with immunoSEQ multiplex PCR, while TCRdb's copy carries only in-frame clones and drops some. The data hold 95,000 to 150,000 clones, with roughly three quarters observed a single time. The specimen sequenced was peripheral blood. The source is a human donor in a cohort sampled during active COVID-19.

The V call is TRBV25-1, the J call TRBJ2-7, with TRBD2 matching over 10 bases. V lost 1 base and J lost 5; bases outside the gene matches: 5. There are 15 residues in the CDR3. Germline V CDR1 and CDR2: MGHDK, SYGVNS. DNA of the CDR3: TGTGCCAGCAGTGAATGGACTAGCGGTTCAGACGAGCAGTACTTC. This translates into CASSEWTSGSDEQYF.

This chain uses TRBV12-3 or TRBV12-4 with TRBJ1-2; 7 bases map to TRBD1. V gave up 6 bases and J gave up 8 bases; unmatched junction bases: 6. The CDR3 loop spans 12 amino acids. CDR3 sequence: CASSWTGGGYTF. In DNA form, the CDR3 reads TGTGCCAGCAGCTGGACAGGAGGAGGCTACACCTTC.